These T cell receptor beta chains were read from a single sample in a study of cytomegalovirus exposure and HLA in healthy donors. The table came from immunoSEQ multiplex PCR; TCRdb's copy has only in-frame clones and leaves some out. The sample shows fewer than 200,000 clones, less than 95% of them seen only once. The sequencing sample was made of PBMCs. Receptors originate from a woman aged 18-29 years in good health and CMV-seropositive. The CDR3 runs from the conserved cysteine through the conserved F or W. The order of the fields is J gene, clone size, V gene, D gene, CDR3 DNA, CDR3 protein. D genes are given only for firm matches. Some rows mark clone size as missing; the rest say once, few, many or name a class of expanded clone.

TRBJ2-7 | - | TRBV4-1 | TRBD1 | TGCGCCAGCAGCCAAGGGGCAGGGGGTAAATACGAGCAGTACTTC | CASSQGAGGKYEQYF
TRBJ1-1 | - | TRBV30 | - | TGTGCCTACCCAGTGGGGTTTAGTTACGGACAACCGAACACTGAAGCTTTCTTT | CAYPVGFSYGQPNTEAFF
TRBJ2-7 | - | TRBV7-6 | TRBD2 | TGTGCCAGCAGCCCATCGGGAGGGGGTGATTACGAGCAGTACTTC | CASSPSGGGDYEQYF
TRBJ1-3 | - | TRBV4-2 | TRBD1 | TGTGCCAGCACCCATGGGACAGGCAACTCTGGAAACACCATATATTTT | CASTHGTGNSGNTIYF
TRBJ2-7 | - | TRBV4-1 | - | TGCGCCAGCAGCCATTCCCCGGGACTGGGTTACGAGCAGTACTTC | CASSHSPGLGYEQYF
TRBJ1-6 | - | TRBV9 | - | TGTGCCAGCAGCCGAAGAGTAGCGAATTCACCCCTCCACTTT | CASSRRVANSPLHF
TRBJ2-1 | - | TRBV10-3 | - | TGTGCCATCGGACCGGGGAATGAGCAGTTCTTC | CAIGPGNEQFF
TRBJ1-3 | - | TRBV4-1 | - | TGCGCCAGCAGCCAATTGCCCTATAGCGCCTGGGTTGGAAACACCATATATTTT | CASSQLPYSAWVGNTIYF
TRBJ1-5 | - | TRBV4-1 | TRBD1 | TGCGCCAGCAGCCAGACGCGGCAAGGGACAGGGGATCAGCCCCAGCATTTT | CASSQTRQGTGDQPQHF
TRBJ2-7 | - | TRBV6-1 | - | TGTGCCAGCAGTGACCCAGCGTCGCCCAGGGTGTTGGGGTACGAGCAGTACTTC | CASSDPASPRVLGYEQYF
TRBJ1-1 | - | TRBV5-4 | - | TGTGCCAGCAGCCCCGGAGATTTCTTTACTGAAGCTTTCTTT | CASSPGDFFTEAFF
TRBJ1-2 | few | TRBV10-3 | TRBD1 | TGTGCCATCAGTGAGGGACAGGTTAACTATGGCTACACCTTC | CAISEGQVNYGYTF
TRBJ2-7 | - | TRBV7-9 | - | TGTGCCAGCAGCCAGCTAGGTGGGAGTGATAGCTCCTACGAGCAGTACTTC | CASSQLGGSDSSYEQYF
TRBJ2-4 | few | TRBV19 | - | TGTGCCAGTAGTATAGGGGGTCGCGGGATAGCCTTTCAGTACTTC | CASSIGGRGIAFQYF
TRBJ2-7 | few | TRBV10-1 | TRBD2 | TGCGCCAGCAGTACGGGACTAGCGACTGAGCAGTACTTC | CASSTGLATEQYF
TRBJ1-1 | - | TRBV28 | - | TGTGCCAGCGGCCTGAACACTGAAGCTTTCTTT | CASGLNTEAFF
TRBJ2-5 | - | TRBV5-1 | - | TGCGCCAGCAGCTTTAAAGCGGGAGAGACCCAGTACTTC | CASSFKAGETQYF
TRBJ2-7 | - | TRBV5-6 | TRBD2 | TGTGCCAGCAGCTTTCCTAGCGGGAGACCCGAGCAGTACTTC | CASSFPSGRPEQYF
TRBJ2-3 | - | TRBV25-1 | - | TGTGCCAGCAGTGAATTGGAAGGGGGACCTAGCACAGATACGCAGTATTTT | CASSELEGGPSTDTQYF
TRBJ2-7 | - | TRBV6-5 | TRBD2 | TGTGCCAGCAGTCCCTGGCGGGGGTCCTACGAGCAGTACTTC | CASSPWRGSYEQYF
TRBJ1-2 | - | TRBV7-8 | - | TGTGCCAGCAGCGACTTCCGGCGGGCGAGAAACTATGGCTACACCTTC | CASSDFRRARNYGYTF
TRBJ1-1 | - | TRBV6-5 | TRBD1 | TGTGCCAGCAGTTACTCACAGGGGGCGCGGACTGAAGCTTTCTTT | CASSYSQGARTEAFF
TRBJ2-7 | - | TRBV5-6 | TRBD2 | TGTGCCAGCAGCTTCAGGACTAGTTTAGGCGAGCAGTACTTC | CASSFRTSLGEQYF
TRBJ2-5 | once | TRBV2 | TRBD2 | TGTGCCAGCAAGAGGGGAGCTAGCGGGAGAGGAAAAGAGACCCAGTACTTC | CASKRGASGRGKETQYF
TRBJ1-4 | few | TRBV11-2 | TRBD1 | TGTGCCAGCAGCTTGGACAGGGCGGCAACTAATGAAAAACTGTTTTTT | CASSLDRAATNEKLFF
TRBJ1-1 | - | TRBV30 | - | TGTGCCTGGAGTGTAAACAGAGGGTTCGTGAACACTGAAGCTTTCTTT | CAWSVNRGFVNTEAFF
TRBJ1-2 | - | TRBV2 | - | TGTGCCAGCAGAGCCTTTAGCCTTAACTATGGCTACACCTTC | CASRAFSLNYGYTF
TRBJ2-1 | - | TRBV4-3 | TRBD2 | TGCGCCAGCAGCCAAGATTCCCGGACTAGCGCCCTGAGCTCCTACAATGAGCAGTTCTTC | CASSQDSRTSALSSYNEQFF
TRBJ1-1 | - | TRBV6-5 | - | TGTGCCAGCAGTACAGGGAACACTGAAGCTTTCTTT | CASSTGNTEAFF
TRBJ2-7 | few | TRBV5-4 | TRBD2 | TGTGCCAGCAGCTCGACTAGCGGGAACTACGAGCAGTACTTC | CASSSTSGNYEQYF
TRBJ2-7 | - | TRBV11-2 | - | TGTGCCAGCAGCTCCCAACGGGTGGGGGCTCGCAGCAACGAGCAGTACTTC | CASSSQRVGARSNEQYF
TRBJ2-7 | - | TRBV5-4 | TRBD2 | TGTGCCAGCACCCTAGCACCGGGGGGGACCTACGAGCAGTACTTC | CASTLAPGGTYEQYF
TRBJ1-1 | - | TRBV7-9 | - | TGTGCCAGCAGCCACCGGGGGAACACTGAAGCTTTCTTT | CASSHRGNTEAFF
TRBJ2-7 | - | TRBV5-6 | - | TGTGCCAGCAGCTTGGTCGAGGGGGAAGAGCAGTACTTC | CASSLVEGEEQYF
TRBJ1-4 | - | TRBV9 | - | TGTGCCAGCAGCGTTTCCCCGCAGGGGACTAATGAAAAACTGTTTTTT | CASSVSPQGTNEKLFF
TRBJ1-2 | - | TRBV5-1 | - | TGCGCCAGCAGCTTGGCAGAATACTATGGCTACACCTTC | CASSLAEYYGYTF
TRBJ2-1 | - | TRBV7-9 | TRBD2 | TGTGCCAGCAGCTCAACCGGGAGGTTTAATGAGCAGTTCTTC | CASSSTGRFNEQFF
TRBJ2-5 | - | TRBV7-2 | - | TGTGCCAGCAGCCCCCAGGGGAGAGAGACCCAGTACTTC | CASSPQGRETQYF
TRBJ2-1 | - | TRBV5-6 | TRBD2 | TGTGCCAGCAGCTTGTGGGTAGCGGGAGGCAATGAGCAGTTCTTC | CASSLWVAGGNEQFF
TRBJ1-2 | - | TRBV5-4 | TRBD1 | TGTGCCAGCAGCTCCCGGGACAGGGGGCTTTATGGCTACACCTTC | CASSSRDRGLYGYTF
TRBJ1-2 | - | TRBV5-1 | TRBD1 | TGCGCCAGCAGCTTGGAAGGACAGGGGGCTGGCTACACCTTC | CASSLEGQGAGYTF
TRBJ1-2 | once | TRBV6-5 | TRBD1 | TGTGCCAGCAGACCTCCCGGGACAGATGGCTACACCTTC | CASRPPGTDGYTF
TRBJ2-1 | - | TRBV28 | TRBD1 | TGTGCCAGCAGTTCCACTCGGGACAGGGGGTCTGAGCAGTTCTTC | CASSSTRDRGSEQFF
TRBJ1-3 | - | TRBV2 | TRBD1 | TGTGCCAGCGGGGACAGTTTACTCTCTGGAAACACCATATATTTT | CASGDSLLSGNTIYF
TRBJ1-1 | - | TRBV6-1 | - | - | CASRGVGTGSAYF
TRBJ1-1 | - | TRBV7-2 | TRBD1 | TGTGCCAGCAGCTTCCTCCGACAGGGCTCTGAAGCTTTCTTT | CASSFLRQGSEAFF
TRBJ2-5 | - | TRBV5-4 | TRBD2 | TGTGCCAGCAGATCTAGCGGGGGGGCCTCATACGAGACCCAGTACTTC | CASRSSGGASYETQYF
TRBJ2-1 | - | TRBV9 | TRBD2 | TGTGCCAGCAGCGCTAGCGGTTACCGTCTCTCGTCCTACAATGAGCAGTTCTTC | CASSASGYRLSSYNEQFF
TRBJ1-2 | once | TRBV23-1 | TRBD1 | TGCGCCAGCAGTCAATGGACAGGGGGCTATGGCTACACCTTC | CASSQWTGGYGYTF
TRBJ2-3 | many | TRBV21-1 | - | TGTGCCAGCAGCAAAGTAGCTAGCGTGAGGCAAGGCACAGATACGCAGTATTTT | CASSKVASVRQGTDTQYF
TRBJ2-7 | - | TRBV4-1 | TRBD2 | TGCGCCAGCAGCCAAGTACTAGCGGGAGACTACGAGCAGTACTTC | CASSQVLAGDYEQYF
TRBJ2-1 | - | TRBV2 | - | TGTGCCAACTCGCGCGGGGGCGGGGACAATGAGCAGTTCTTC | CANSRGGGDNEQFF
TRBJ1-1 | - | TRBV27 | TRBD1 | TGTGCCAGCAGTAACCTACAGGGGCGGAACACTGAAGCTTTCTTT | CASSNLQGRNTEAFF
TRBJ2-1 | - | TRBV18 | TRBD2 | TGTGCCAGCTCACGTGGACCCACTAGCGGGAGGTACAATGAGCAGTTCTTC | CASSRGPTSGRYNEQFF
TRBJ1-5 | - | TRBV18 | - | TGTGCCAGCTCACCAATGGGGGCAGGTATCAGCAATCAGCCCCAGCATTTT | CASSPMGAGISNQPQHF
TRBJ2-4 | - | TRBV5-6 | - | TGTGCCAGCAGCGTAGACAGGCTCCTGCCTCTAGCCAAAAACATTCAGTACTTC | CASSVDRLLPLAKNIQYF
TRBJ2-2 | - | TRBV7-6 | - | TGTGCCAGCAGCCCCCGGGACACCGGGGAGCTGTTTTTT | CASSPRDTGELFF
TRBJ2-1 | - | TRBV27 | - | TGTGCCAGCAGTTTATCTCCGACTAGAATTGAGCAGTTCTTC | CASSLSPTRIEQFF